This entry lists 15 T cell receptor beta chains sequenced from one sample in a study of blood T cell repertoires in COVID-19. The protocol was immunoSEQ multiplex PCR, while the TCRdb copy is restricted to in-frame clones and leaves out a portion. Of approximately 200,000 clones listed, 85% are singletons. Material for sequencing was PBMCs or T cells enriched from blood (not recorded which). The receptors stem from a man aged 40-55 years who had recovered from COVID-19.

V usage is TRBV11-2 and J usage is TRBJ2-2; TRBD2 is a possible D gene (5 bases). Per germline, CDR1 SGHAT and CDR2 FQNNGV. The ends were cut back, 5 bases at V and 5 bases at J, with 15 bases in the middle. The CDR3 length is 15 residues. Here the CDR3 DNA reads TGTGCCAGCAGCGGCCAGCGGATCCTAACCGGGGAGCTGTTTTTT. Its translation: CASSGQRILTGELFF.

The V call is TRBV9, the J call TRBJ2-7; 7 bases fit TRBD2. This CDR3 spans 16 amino acids. Germline CDR1 is SGDLS and CDR2 is YYNGEE. J lost 7 bases, V lost 3 bases, and 16 bases had no gene match. The CDR3 region has the DNA TGTGCCAGCAGCGCTTTTGGGGGAGGGCCTATGGAGGAGCAGTACTTC. It specifies CASSAFGGGPMEEQYF.

Only a few counts were recorded for this clone. This chain uses TRBV9 with TRBJ2-3; D is possibly TRBD1 (6 bases). This CDR3 region has 16 residues. Germline CDR1 reads SGDLS; CDR2 reads YYNGEE. V was shortened by 3 bases and J by 2 bases, with 16 bases between the two germline ends. DNA of the CDR3: TGTGCCAGCAGCGGGGGGCGGTGGAATATCACAGATACGCAGTATTTT. It codes for CASSGGRWNITDTQYF. Supplemented by reference TRBV9 and TRBJ2-3, the full variable domain reads DSGVTQTPKHLITATGQRVTLRCSPRSGDLSVYWYQQSLDQGLQFLIQYYNGEERAKGNILERFSAQQFPDLHSELNLSSLELGDSALYFCASSGGRWNITDTQYFGPGTRLTVL.

CDR3 loop: CASIQTGVNTEAFF. Written as DNA, the CDR3 is TGTGCCAGCATCCAGACAGGGGTGAACACTGAAGCTTTCTTT. This chain joins TRBV3-1 (or the pseudogene TRBV3-2) and TRBJ1-1, with 8 bases fitting TRBD1. The CDR3 consists of 14 residues. CDR1 and CDR2 (germline): LGHDT, YNNKEL (reference sequence). V was pared by 7 bases and J by 0 bases, with 4 bases of the junction left unmatched.

V and J are TRBV7-3 and TRBJ2-1; TRBD2 matches at 8 bases. Per the germline V gene, CDR1 is SGHTA and CDR2 is FQGTGA. The CDR3 runs 15 residues. The V gene end was trimmed by 0 bases and the J gene end by 7 bases; junction bases not matched to a gene: 5. CDR3 coding DNA: TGTGCCAGCAGCTTAACGCGGGAGGTGAAAAATGAGCAGTTCTTC. Its protein product is CASSLTREVKNEQFF.

Here the CDR3 reads CASSPSAARNTEAFF. The CDR3 bases are TGTGCCAGCTCACCATCCGCAGCGCGGAACACTGAAGCTTTCTTT. The chain joins TRBV18 to TRBJ1-1; no firm D call. This CDR3 has 15 amino acids. CDR1 is KGHSH and CDR2 is LQKENI in the germline V gene. Trimming removed 2 bases at V and 1 base at J, with 11 bases between.

This chain links TRBV19 with TRBJ2-1; tentative D call: TRBD1 (6 bases). Germline CDR1 and CDR2: LNHDA and SQIVND (reference sequence). V lost 4 bases and J lost 4, with 14 bases in between. This CDR3 contains 15 residues. CDR3 bases: TGTGCCAGTAGTACACAGGGATCGGGATACAATGAGCAGTTCTTC. As protein: CASSTQGSGYNEQFF.

The chain is built from TRBV5-1 and TRBJ2-7; a possible D gene is TRBD1 (6 bases). With 0 bases removed from V and 0 bases from J, the gap between germline ends came to 10 bases. This CDR3 has 15 residues. Germline V CDR1 and CDR2: SGHRS, YFSETQ. In DNA, the CDR3 is TGCGCCAGCAGCTTGGTAGGACAGAGCTCCTACGAGCAGTACTTC. Translating gives CASSLVGQSSYEQYF.

The V gene is TRBV6-5, the J gene TRBJ2-7, with 8 positions matching TRBD2. Germline V gives CDR1 MNHEY, CDR2 SVGAGI. V lost 2 bases and J lost 5; bases outside the gene matches: 8. This CDR3 region has 15 residues. CDR3 sequence reads: CASSYEASGFDEQYF. The CDR3 bases are TGTGCCAGCAGTTACGAGGCTAGCGGGTTCGACGAGCAGTACTTC.

This chain connects TRBV27 to TRBJ1-6; D is possibly TRBD1 (5 bases). The V end was cut by 2 bases, the J end by 7 bases, with 12 bases between. The CDR3 runs to 15 residues. Per germline, CDR1 MNHEY and CDR2 SMNVEV (reference sequence). DNA of the CDR3: TGTGCCAGCAGTTTAGAAGGGGCAAAGAATTCACCCCTCCACTTT. It yields the protein CASSLEGAKNSPLHF.

A remark on this clone: The germline gene is not matched at one end of the junction; a read error may be the cause. For the CDR3, the DNA is TGTGCTAGCAGCTTCCACCAGACAGATACGCAGTATTTT. It is translated as CASSFHQTDTQYF. The chain couples TRBV7-7 to TRBJ2-3; no reliable D call. This CDR3 comprises 13 residues. Germline CDR1 is SSHAT and CDR2 is FNYEAQ (reference sequence).

V and J are TRBV18 and TRBJ2-3; TRBD1 agrees at 9 bases. Germline values: CDR1 KGHSH, CDR2 LQKENI. Trimming took 3 bases from V and 1 from J; bases not matched to a gene: 11. This CDR3 is 18 amino acids long. CDR3 region: CASSPTVTGGFGTDTQYF. The CDR3 DNA follows: TGTGCCAGCTCACCGACGGTAACAGGGGGCTTTGGCACAGATACGCAGTATTTT.

The chain has TRBV7-6 and TRBJ2-1; TRBD1 matches 9 bases. The V and J ends lost 5 bases and 7 bases, in that order; junction bases with no gene match: 6. The CDR3 consists of 14 residues. Germline V gene lookup returns CDR1 SGHVS and CDR2 FNYEAQ. This CDR3 reads CASSSGQGRNEQFF. In DNA form, the CDR3 reads TGTGCCAGCAGCAGTGGACAGGGGCGGAATGAGCAGTTCTTC.

The chain uses TRBV10-2 and TRBJ1-1, with 9 positions matching TRBD1. Trimming at V came to 1 base and at J to 4 bases, leaving 1 base not matched to a gene. The CDR3 consists of 14 residues. The V gene's germline CDR1 is WSHSY and CDR2 SAAADI. The CDR3 bases are TGCGCCAGCAGTGAGTGGGGACAGGGCACTGAAGCTTTCTTT. Protein: CASSEWGQGTEAFF.

The chain couples TRBV19 to TRBJ1-3; D remains unclear. From germline, CDR1 is LNHDA and CDR2 SQIVND (reference sequence). The V and J ends lost 7 bases and 7 bases respectively, with 8 bases between them. The CDR3 covers 11 residues. CDR3 loop: CASIFYNTIYF. The CDR3 nucleotides are TGTGCCAGTATTTTTTATAACACCATATATTTT.